The clone carrying this T cell receptor beta chain was seen more than once but under ten times. What it binds is not known. The entry originates in a study of early T cells in non-severe SARS-CoV-2 infection. Study overall: The authors sequenced bulk RNA from unsorted whole blood, leaving chains unpaired. Study-level results: Lookups in VDJdb leaned toward anti-spike CD8 responses and missed private and CD4 specificities.

The CDR3 has 15 residues. V gave up 1 base and J gave up 0 bases, with 9 bases separating them. Germline-derived CDR1 and CDR2 are LGHNA and YNFKEQ. Unique molecular identifiers were added to individual cDNA molecules. TCRdb ran MiXCR on the 5' RACE reads and lists one entry per CDR3 protein. The sample lists more than 50,000 distinct CDR3 sequences; roughly 12% were seen once. The V gene is TRBV4-2, the J gene TRBJ1-1, with D maybe TRBD1 (6 bases). The clonotype originates from an adult who was a healthcare worker with PCR-confirmed SARS-CoV-2 infection or an uninfected control (not recorded which). This material consisted of whole blood, taken at baseline. The CDR3 loop is CASSQVRGLNTEAFF. The DNA for the CDR3 is TGTGCCAGCAGCCAAGTCAGGGGCTTGAACACTGAAGCTTTCTTT.